This T cell receptor beta chain is from a study of PD-1 blockade in mismatch repair-deficient tumors. Assay used: immunoSEQ multiplex PCR; TCRdb lists only in-frame clones, some missing. Here the sample spans 50,000 or so clones, more than 65% being singletons. The ends lost 3 bases at V and 1 base at J; junction bases unmatched: 2. Germline V CDR1 and CDR2: SGHRS, YFSETQ. This CDR3 has 14 residues. This receptor was identified in an adult with mismatch repair-deficient cancer. V and J are TRBV5-1 and TRBJ2-5, with 8 nucleotides matching TRBD1. The starting material was peripheral blood, obtained roughly 21 weeks after starting pembrolizumab. CDR3 in DNA: TGCGCCAGCAGCTGGACAGGGTTCCAAGAGACCCAGTACTTC. It translates to CASSWTGFQETQYF.